Following are 3 T cell receptor beta chains from one sample sequenced in a study of T cells after yellow fever vaccination. TCRdb analysed the 5' RACE reads with MiXCR anew, one entry per CDR3 protein. The table has some 300,000 distinct CDR3 sequences, around 8.1% seen once. Here the sequenced sample was PBMCs, taken about 41 days after the first yellow fever vaccination. The receptor set was obtained from a man younger than 30 who received the YFV17D yellow fever vaccine.

CDR3 protein: CASRSGGGPDTQYF. CDR3 coding DNA: TGTGCCAGCAGGTCTGGTGGGGGCCCAGATACGCAGTATTTT. The gene calls are TRBV7-2 and TRBJ2-3; weak D call: TRBD1 (6 bases). Trimming cost V 6 bases and J 4 bases, with 14 bases left between them. Germline V CDR1 and CDR2: SGHTA, FQGNSA. The CDR3 length is 14 residues.

This CDR3 is CASTRIQGVGDEQFF. CDR3 nucleotides: TGTGCCAGCACTAGAATCCAGGGGGTAGGAGATGAGCAGTTCTTC. The J gene is TRBJ2-1, the V gene TRBV12-3 or TRBV12-4, with 7 positions matching TRBD1. CDR3 length: 15 amino acids. The J segment lost 8 bases and the V segment lost 7 bases, leaving 14 bases of the junction unmatched.

This clonotype occurred a few times. The chain employs TRBV5-1 and TRBJ2-7; 7 bases match TRBD1. V dropped 4 bases and J dropped 5; count of bases not matched to a gene: 12. This CDR3 region has 15 residues. Germline V gene data show CDR1 as SGHRS and CDR2 as YFSETQ. The CDR3 protein is CASSPIDRELDEQYF. The CDR3 DNA reads as TGCGCCAGCAGCCCTATTGACAGGGAGCTGGACGAGCAGTACTTC.